This TCR beta chain was captured in a study of blood T cell repertoires in COVID-19. Clones were sequenced by immunoSEQ multiplex PCR, and TCRdb holds only the in-frame ones, with some missing. The sample holds around 59,000 clones, over 70% seen once. V was clipped by 4 bases and J by 2 bases; unmatched bases: 3. This CDR3 has 17 residues. CDR1 and CDR2 from the germline V gene are SGHVS and FNYEAQ. The chain carries TRBV7-6 and TRBJ2-1; 15 positions match TRBD2. Sequencing used peripheral blood. This clonotype originated in a woman between 45 and 60 years old with active or convalescent COVID-19. CDR3 in amino acids: CASSSGLAGGAYNEQFF. For the CDR3, the DNA is TGTGCCAGCAGCTCCGGACTAGCGGGAGGGGCCTACAATGAGCAGTTCTTC.